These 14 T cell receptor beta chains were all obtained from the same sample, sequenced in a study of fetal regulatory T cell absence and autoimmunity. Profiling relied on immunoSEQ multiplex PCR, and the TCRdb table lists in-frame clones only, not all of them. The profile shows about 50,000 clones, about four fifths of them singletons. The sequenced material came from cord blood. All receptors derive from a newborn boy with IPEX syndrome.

Here the CDR3 reads CASKDGGPPYEQYF. The CDR3 DNA follows: TGTGCCAGCAAGGACGGCGGGCCCCCCTACGAGCAGTACTTC. This chain uses TRBV27 with TRBJ2-7, with D tentatively TRBD2 (5 bases). The CDR3 runs 14 residues. Germline assignment: CDR1 MNHEY and CDR2 SMNVEV (reference sequence). Between the trimmed V and J ends, which lost 7 bases and 2 bases, there was a span of 15 bases.

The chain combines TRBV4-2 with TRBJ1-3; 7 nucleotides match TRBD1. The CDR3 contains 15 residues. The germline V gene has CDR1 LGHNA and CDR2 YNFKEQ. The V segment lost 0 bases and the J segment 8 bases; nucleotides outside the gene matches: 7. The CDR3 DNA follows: TGTGCCAGCAGCCAAGAGCAGGGGGTATGGGACACCATATATTTT. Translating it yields CASSQEQGVWDTIYF.

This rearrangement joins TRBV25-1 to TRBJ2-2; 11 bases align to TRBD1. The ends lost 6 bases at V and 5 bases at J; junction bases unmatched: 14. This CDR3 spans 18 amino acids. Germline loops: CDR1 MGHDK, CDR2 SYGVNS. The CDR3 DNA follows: TGTGCCAGCAGCGGAATCGGGACAGGGGGAAAGGGAACCGGGGAGCTGTTTTTT. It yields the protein CASSGIGTGGKGTGELFF.

CDR3 nucleotide sequence: TGTGCCATCAGTGTGACGACTAGCTCTTCAGCGGGCACAGATACGCAGTATTTT. It encodes CAISVTTSSSAGTDTQYF. The chain carries TRBV10-3 and TRBJ2-3; TRBD2 matches at 7 bases. This CDR3 region has 18 residues. Trimming at V came to 4 bases and at J to 1 base, leaving 14 bases not matched to a gene. The V gene's germline CDR1 is ENHRY and CDR2 SYGVKD.

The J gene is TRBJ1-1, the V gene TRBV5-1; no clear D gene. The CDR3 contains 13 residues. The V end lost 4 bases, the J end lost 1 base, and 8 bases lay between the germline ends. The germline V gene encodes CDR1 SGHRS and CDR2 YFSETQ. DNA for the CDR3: TGCGCCAGCAGCATAGCTCGGAACACTGAAGCTTTCTTT. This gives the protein CASSIARNTEAFF.

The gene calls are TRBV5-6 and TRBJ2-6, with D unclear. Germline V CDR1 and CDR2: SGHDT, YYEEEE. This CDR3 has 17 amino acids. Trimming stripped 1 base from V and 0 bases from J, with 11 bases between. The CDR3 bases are TGTGCCAGCAGCTTGTTAGGACGGGTCTCTGGGGCCAACGTCCTGACTTTC. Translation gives CASSLLGRVSGANVLTF.

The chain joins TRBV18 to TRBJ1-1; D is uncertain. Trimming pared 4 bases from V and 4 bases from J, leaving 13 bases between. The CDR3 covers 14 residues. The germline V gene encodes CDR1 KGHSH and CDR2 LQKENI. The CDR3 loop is CASSLLLEATEAFF. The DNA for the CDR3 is TGTGCCAGCTCACTCCTTCTTGAGGCCACTGAAGCTTTCTTT.

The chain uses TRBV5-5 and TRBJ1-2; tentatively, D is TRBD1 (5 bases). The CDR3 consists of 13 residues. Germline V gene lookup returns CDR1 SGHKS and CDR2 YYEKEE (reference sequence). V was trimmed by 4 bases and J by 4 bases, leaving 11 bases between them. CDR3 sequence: CASSGDSLYGYTF. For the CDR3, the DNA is TGTGCCAGCAGCGGCGACAGCCTCTATGGCTACACCTTC.

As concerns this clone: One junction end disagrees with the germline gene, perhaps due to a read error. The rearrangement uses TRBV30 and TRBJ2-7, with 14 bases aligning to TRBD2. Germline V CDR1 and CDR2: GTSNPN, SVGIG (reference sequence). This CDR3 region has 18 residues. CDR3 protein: CAWSPLPGTSGRSSEQYF. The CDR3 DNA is TGTGCCTGGAGTCCCTTACCCGGGACTAGCGGGAGATCCTCCGAGCAGTACTTC.

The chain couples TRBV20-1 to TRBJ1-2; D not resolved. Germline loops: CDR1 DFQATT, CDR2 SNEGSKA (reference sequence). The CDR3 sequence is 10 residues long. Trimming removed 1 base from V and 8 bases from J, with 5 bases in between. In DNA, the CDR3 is TGCAGTGCTAGAGCTCGGGGCTACACCTTC. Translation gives CSARARGYTF.

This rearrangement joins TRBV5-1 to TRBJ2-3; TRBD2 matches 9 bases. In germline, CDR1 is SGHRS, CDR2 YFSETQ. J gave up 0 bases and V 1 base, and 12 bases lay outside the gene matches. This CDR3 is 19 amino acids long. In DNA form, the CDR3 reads TGCGCCAGCAGCTTGTCCCCCGGCGGGAGGGTGGCAAGCACAGATACGCAGTATTTT. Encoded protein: CASSLSPGGRVASTDTQYF.

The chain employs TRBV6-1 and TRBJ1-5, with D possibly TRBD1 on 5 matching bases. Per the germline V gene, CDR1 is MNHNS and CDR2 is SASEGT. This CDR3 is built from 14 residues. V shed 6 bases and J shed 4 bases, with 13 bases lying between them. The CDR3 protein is CASRPGRRNQPQHF. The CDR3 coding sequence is TGTGCCAGCAGACCGGGACGAAGAAATCAGCCCCAGCATTTT.

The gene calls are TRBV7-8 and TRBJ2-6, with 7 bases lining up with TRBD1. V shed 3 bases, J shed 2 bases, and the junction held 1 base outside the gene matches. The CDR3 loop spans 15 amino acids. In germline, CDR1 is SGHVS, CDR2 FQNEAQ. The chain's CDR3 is CASSFGQAGANVLTF. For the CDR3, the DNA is TGTGCCAGCAGCTTCGGACAGGCTGGGGCCAACGTCCTGACTTTC.

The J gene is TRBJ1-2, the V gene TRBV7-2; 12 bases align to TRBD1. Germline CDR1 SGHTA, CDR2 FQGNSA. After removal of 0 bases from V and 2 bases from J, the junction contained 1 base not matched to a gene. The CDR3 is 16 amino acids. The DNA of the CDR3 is TGTGCCAGCAGCTTAGCCGGGACAGGGGGCAACTATGGCTACACCTTC. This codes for CASSLAGTGGNYGYTF.